This entry features one TCR beta chain sequence. Its antigen is not identified. TCRdb's copy holds only in-frame clones and misses some; the assay was immunoSEQ multiplex PCR. Here the sample spans some 26,000 clones, around 94% being singletons. This record comes from a study of graft-versus-host responses after intestinal transplantation. Study overall: Multivisceral, liver-intestinal, or isolated intestinal grafts were transplanted into recipients. Once they had received anti-thymocyte globulin induction, all recipients took tacrolimus and steroids for around three years. Whole-study results and caveats: Some GvH clones were seen earlier in gut or blood, suggesting intestinal origin. Allografts of one patient group, those with graft-donor T cell macrochimerism, had high graft-versus-host to host-versus-graft clonal ratios.

Germline assignment: CDR1 SGHAT and CDR2 FQNNGV. The CDR3 has 13 amino acids. Trimming pared 3 bases from V and 2 bases from J, leaving 7 bases between. Sequences were derived from PBMCs, sampled 156 days after intestinal transplant. The clonotype comes from a human patient who received an intestinal transplant, so some T cells may come from the graft donor. The V gene is TRBV11-2, the J gene TRBJ1-1, with unresolved D. Written as DNA, the CDR3 is TGTGCCAGCAGCTTTTGGAGAAACACTGAAGCTTTCTTT. Translation: CASSFWRNTEAFF.